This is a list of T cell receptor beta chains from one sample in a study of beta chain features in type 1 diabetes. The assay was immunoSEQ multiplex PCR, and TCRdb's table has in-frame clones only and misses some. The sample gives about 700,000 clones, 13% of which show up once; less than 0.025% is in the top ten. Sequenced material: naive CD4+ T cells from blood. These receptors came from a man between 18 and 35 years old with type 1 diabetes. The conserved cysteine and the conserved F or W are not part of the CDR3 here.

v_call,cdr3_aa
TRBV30,AWMARRIADTQY
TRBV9,ASSVDMAFYGYT
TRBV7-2,ASSSMTYEQY
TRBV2,AGSEGAAGELF
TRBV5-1,ASSLGGGRREQF
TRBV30,AWRLGVRTEAF
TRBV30,AWSKGQVPNNEQF
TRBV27,ASSSRQGLLSSYNSPLH
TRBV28,ASSLQGAGDTQY
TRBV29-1,SAKRGRWENTIY
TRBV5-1,ASSLGQSADTQY
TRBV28,ASTGGGSRTEAF
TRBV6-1,ASRSSGRYTDTQY
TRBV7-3,ASSLTGHSNYGYT
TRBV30,AWRLGTGMNTEAF
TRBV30,AWSASSRTEAF